This T cell receptor (beta chain) was sequenced in a study of kidney transplant recipient with SARS-CoV-2 infection. The CDR3 runs 14 residues. V was cut by 7 bases and J by 6 bases, with 15 bases left in between. Germline CDR1 and CDR2: MNHEY and SMNVEV (reference sequence). TCRdb reprocessed the reads with MiXCR, giving one entry per CDR3 protein. Of some 220,000 distinct CDR3 sequences detected, 29% appear once; the ten largest clones hold under 9.5%. This clonotype was recorded many times. The receptor's source is a male patient aged 30 to 39 who had COVID-19 and was a kidney transplant recipient. Some T cells could come from the graft donor. The sequencing here drew on a blood sample, taken at baseline and around day 110 from a kidney transplant recipient. The chain recombines TRBV27 with TRBJ2-2; D not certain. DNA for the CDR3: TGTGCCAGCACCCTAATGCCCGACGCCGGGGAGCTGTTTTTT. The encoded protein is CASTLMPDAGELFF.